A single sample gave rise to the 17 T cell receptor beta chains below, sequenced in a study of blood T cells in healthy people across ages. Primers used in a second PCR of roughly 7 to 12 cycles were a sample-barcoded 5' primer and a J-beta primer mix. One entry per CDR3 protein, called by TCRdb with MiXCR from the 5' RACE reads. The data hold about 780,000 distinct CDR3 sequences, with 35% to 60% observed a single time. The material sequenced was blood. All receptors derive from an older man in good health.

Only a few counts were recorded for this clonotype. The J gene is TRBJ2-3, the V gene TRBV29-1; no reliable D call. The germline gives CDR1 SQVTM, CDR2 ANQGSEA. CDR3 size: 14 residues. V lost 6 bases and J 0 bases, leaving 13 bases between the germline ends. The CDR3 is CSVLPPISTDTQYF. The CDR3 region has the DNA TGCAGCGTGCTGCCGCCAATCAGCACAGATACGCAGTATTTT.

The V gene is TRBV20-1, the J gene TRBJ2-3, with 8 bases aligning to TRBD2. The V segment lost 6 bases and the J segment 5 bases; nucleotides outside the gene matches: 10. Germline V lookup: CDR1 DFQATT, CDR2 SNEGSKA (reference sequence). CDR3 length: 14 amino acids. CDR3 protein: CSAVAGRGRDTQYF. The CDR3 nucleotides are TGCAGTGCCGTAGCGGGGCGCGGGAGAGATACGCAGTATTTT.

This chain uses TRBV7-2 with TRBJ2-7; D call uncertain. Germline assignment: CDR1 SGHTA and CDR2 FQGNSA. V was trimmed by 5 bases and J by 7 bases, leaving 21 bases between them. The CDR3 sequence is 15 residues long. The CDR3 nucleotides read TGTGCCAGCAGCCTAGGCGGCTACGTTAAGGATGAGCAGTACTTC. Its protein is CASSLGGYVKDEQYF.

This clonotype showed up just a few times. The chain links TRBV12-3 or TRBV12-4 to TRBJ2-5, with a weak D call TRBD1 (6 bases). The length of the CDR3 is 15 residues. The V end lost 1 base, the J end lost 1 base, and 10 bases lay between the germline ends. For the CDR3, the DNA is TGTGCCAGCAGTTTAGAAACAGGGACCCAAGAGACCCAGTACTTC. Encoded protein: CASSLETGTQETQYF.

Comment on this clonotype: This may be a read error: a much more frequent sequence differs by one nucleotide. J is TRBJ2-1 and V is TRBV11-3; D remains unclear. This CDR3 contains 12 residues. Germline lookup yields CDR1 SGHNT and CDR2 YENEEA. The CDR3 protein is CANSSPDNEQFF. CDR3 nucleotide sequence: TGTGCCAACAGCTCACCGGACAATGAGCAGTTCTTC.

V usage is TRBV25-1 and J usage is TRBJ2-4; D uncertain. The closer fit of TRBJ2-5 to the DNA end suggests the J call may be wrong. CDR1 and CDR2 (germline): MGHDK, SYGVNS. The CDR3 spans 16 residues. The CDR3 coding sequence is TGTGCCAGCAGTGAACTACAGAGAAACAGTAGGGAGACCCAGTACTTC. Translated, it gives CASSELQRNSRETQYF.

A note on this clonotype: The junction differs from germline at one of its ends, possibly a read error. V usage is TRBV20-1 and J usage is TRBJ2-1; D assignment may be TRBD1 or TRBD2 (6 bases each). Germline V lookup: CDR1 DFQATT, CDR2 SNEGSKA (reference sequence). CDR3 length equals 14 residues. Here the CDR3 reads CSARDPGAGNKQFF. DNA for the CDR3: TGCAGTGCTAGAGACCCGGGGGCAGGCAATAAGCAGTTCTTC.

This sequence joins TRBV5-4 and TRBJ2-7, with TRBD2 matching over 7 bases. Germline CDR1 is SGHNT and CDR2 is YYREEE (reference sequence). This CDR3 is built from 15 residues. Trimming removed 3 bases from V and 10 bases from J; junction bases left unmatched: 16. CDR3 DNA: TGTGCCAGCAGCTCCAACGTAAGGGAGCGGGATACCCAGTACTTC. This encodes CASSSNVRERDTQYF.

The chain's CDR3 is CSASRTGDSYNEQFF. The CDR3 coding sequence is TGCAGTGCTAGTCGGACAGGGGACTCCTACAATGAGCAGTTCTTC. J is TRBJ2-1 and V is TRBV20-1, with TRBD1 matching 9 bases. There are 15 residues in the CDR3. The germline gives CDR1 DFQATT, CDR2 SNEGSKA (reference sequence). Losses at the gene ends were 3 bases for V and 0 bases for J; bases not matched to a gene: 3.

Written as DNA, the CDR3 is TGTGCCAGCAGTTTATCTCAAACAGGCGACTCCTACGAGCAGTACTTC. Amino acids: CASSLSQTGDSYEQYF. The V call is TRBV27, the J call TRBJ2-7, with a tentative D call TRBD1 (5 bases). CDR1 is MNHEY and CDR2 is SMNVEV in the germline V gene (reference sequence). This CDR3 region has 16 residues. Trimming removed 0 bases from V and 0 bases from J, with 12 bases in between.

The chain has TRBV5-1 and TRBJ2-3; D may correspond to TRBD1 or TRBD2 (5 bases each). Germline V gene sequence: CDR1 SGHRS, CDR2 YFSETQ. Trimming shortened V by 3 bases and J by 0 bases, and 14 bases separated the two germline ends. This CDR3 is built from 16 residues. CDR3 residues: CASSSGQNPSTDTQYF. CDR3 nucleotides: TGCGCCAGCAGCTCGGGGCAGAATCCTAGCACAGATACGCAGTATTTT.

The V call is TRBV28, the J call TRBJ2-7; 9 nucleotides align to TRBD2. The V segment lost 3 bases and the J segment 3 bases; nucleotides outside the gene matches: 15. Germline CDR1 MDHEN, CDR2 SYDVKM. The CDR3 is 18 amino acids. CDR3 loop: CASSLDPSGNPFDYEQYF. CDR3 sequence (DNA): TGTGCCAGCAGTTTGGATCCTAGCGGGAACCCCTTCGACTACGAGCAGTACTTC.

The chain combines TRBV9 with TRBJ2-7; 10 nucleotides line up with TRBD2. Losses at the gene ends were 3 bases for V and 10 bases for J; bases not matched to a gene: 10. The germline V gene has CDR1 SGDLS and CDR2 YYNGEE. The CDR3 runs to 14 residues. The CDR3 DNA reads as TGTGCCAGCAGCGCAGAGGTAGCGGGGGGCTACCAGTACTTC. Translating gives CASSAEVAGGYQYF.

This clonotype was counted only a few times. CDR3 residues: CASSLGRHTDTQYF. DNA of the CDR3: TGTGCCAGCAGCTTAGGTCGGCACACAGATACGCAGTATTTT. This chain uses TRBV7-2 with TRBJ2-3; unclear D gene. The CDR3 consists of 14 residues. With 1 base removed from V and 2 bases from J, the gap between germline ends came to 7 bases. Germline assignment: CDR1 SGHTA and CDR2 FQGNSA.

This clonotype has only a few counts. This rearrangement joins TRBV5-1 to TRBJ2-4, with TRBD2 matching over 9 bases. V was pared by 4 bases and J by 13 bases, with 15 bases of the junction left unmatched. Germline V lookup: CDR1 SGHRS, CDR2 YFSETQ. The CDR3 covers 15 residues. The CDR3 DNA reads TGCGCCAGCAGCCCCCAGACTAGCGGACGTTCGGAGCAGTACTTC. It specifies CASSPQTSGRSEQYF.

The genes are TRBV9 and TRBJ2-7; TRBD1 agrees at 10 bases. The CDR3 length is 15 residues. Germline CDR1 SGDLS, CDR2 YYNGEE. V gave up 3 bases and J gave up 1 base; unmatched junction bases: 4. The CDR3 nucleotides read TGTGCCAGCAGCGCGGGACAGGGGCAGTCCTACGAGCAGTACTTC. This gives the protein CASSAGQGQSYEQYF.

The sample holds a few counts of this clonotype. The chain couples TRBV20-1 to TRBJ2-5; 8 bases are shared with TRBD1. The assigned J gene may be wrong: the sequence end matches TRBJ2-7 better. Per the germline V gene, CDR1 is DFQATT and CDR2 is SNEGSKA (reference sequence). There are 13 residues in the CDR3. The DNA of the CDR3 is TGCAGTGCCGGAGGACAGGGATTAGGCGAGCAGTACTTC. Translated, it gives CSAGGQGLGEQYF.